The TCR beta chain under discussion was sequenced for a study of OX40 agonist ivuxolimab in advanced cancers. Some clones are missing from TCRdb's copy, which holds only in-frame ones; the method was immunoSEQ multiplex PCR. This table holds 40,000 to 50,000 clones, 70% to 85% found once. Germline V lookup: CDR1 MNHEY, CDR2 SMNVEV (reference sequence). There are 16 residues in the CDR3. V dropped 6 bases and J dropped 0 bases, with 17 bases sitting between them. This chain links TRBV27 with TRBJ1-1; D is perhaps TRBD1 (5 bases). The sample consisted of CD4+ or CD8+ T cells sorted from blood, taken in a trial of the OX40 agonist ivuxolimab. This TCR derives from an adult with an advanced solid tumor such as melanoma, head and neck, liver or kidney cancer. The CDR3 region has the DNA TGTGCCAGCAGGACCCTAAAGGGGTCAGTGAACACTGAAGCTTTCTTT. Protein product: CASRTLKGSVNTEAFF.